These 13 T cell receptor beta chains were all obtained from the same sample, sequenced in a study of early T cells in non-severe SARS-CoV-2 infection. MiXCR, run by TCRdb on the 5' RACE reads, gives a single entry per CDR3 protein. The profile covers tens of thousands of distinct CDR3 sequences, with around 14% appearing a single time and approximately 7.5% taken by the ten largest. The sample consisted of whole blood. All receptors derive from an adult who was a healthcare worker with PCR-confirmed SARS-CoV-2 infection or an uninfected control (not recorded which).

This clonotype was seen many times. This chain joins TRBV11-2 and TRBJ1-1; TRBD1 is a possible D gene (6 bases). Looked up from germline, CDR1 is SGHAT and CDR2 is FQNNGV. Trimming removed 5 bases from V and 0 bases from J, with 10 bases in between. The CDR3 contains 14 residues. Written as DNA, the CDR3 is TGTGCCAGCAGCCTAGGGGGTTTGAACACTGAAGCTTTCTTT. Protein sequence: CASSLGGLNTEAFF.

This clonotype was seen at least ten times. V gene TRBV6-5 combines with J gene TRBJ1-3, with 7 nucleotides matching TRBD1. V trimming: 2 bases; J trimming: 8 bases; junction bases outside the gene matches: 6. In germline, CDR1 is MNHEY, CDR2 SVGAGI. This CDR3 contains 14 residues. The CDR3 region is CASSYGTVKDTIYF. CDR3 DNA sequence: TGTGCCAGCAGTTACGGGACAGTCAAAGACACCATATATTTT.

J is TRBJ2-7 and V is TRBV28; 8 nucleotides line up with TRBD1. After removal of 4 bases from V and 2 bases from J, the junction contained 4 bases not matched to a gene. The V gene's germline CDR1 is MDHEN and CDR2 SYDVKM. The CDR3 extends over 14 amino acids. The CDR3 here is CASSWDRSAYEQYF. CDR3 DNA: TGTGCCAGCAGTTGGGACAGGTCAGCCTACGAGCAGTACTTC.

This clonotype was detected only a few times. V gene TRBV30 combines with J gene TRBJ1-1, with D uncertain. The V gene's germline CDR1 is GTSNPN and CDR2 SVGIG (reference sequence). The CDR3 loop spans 13 amino acids. V dropped 3 bases and J dropped 3 bases, with 11 bases sitting between them. CDR3 in amino acids: CAWSPERDTEAFF. In DNA, the CDR3 is TGTGCCTGGAGCCCGGAGAGGGACACTGAAGCTTTCTTT.

This clonotype came up many times. The chain has TRBV10-1 and TRBJ2-6; unclear D gene. CDR1 is WNHNN and CDR2 is SYGVQD in the germline V gene (reference sequence). CDR3 size: 16 residues. Trimming left V 0 bases short and J 0 bases short, with 6 bases between. The CDR3 loop reads CASSESWASGANVLTF. The CDR3 DNA reads TGCGCCAGCAGTGAGTCCTGGGCCTCTGGGGCCAACGTCCTGACTTTC.

Many counts were recorded for this clonotype. The rearrangement links TRBV5-4 to TRBJ2-3, with 8 bases aligning to TRBD2. CDR1 and CDR2 from the germline V gene are SGHNT and YYREEE (reference sequence). The V and J ends lost 1 base and 5 bases, in that order; junction bases with no gene match: 9. CDR3 length equals 16 residues. CDR3 sequence: CASSLPAGGNGDTQYF. The CDR3, as DNA: TGTGCCAGCAGCTTGCCTGCGGGAGGTAACGGAGATACGCAGTATTTT.

This sequence joins TRBV3-1 and TRBJ1-5; 7 bases align to TRBD1. V was pared by 3 bases and J by 7 bases, with 3 bases of the junction left unmatched. The CDR3 length is 13 residues. The germline CDR1 and CDR2 sequences are LGHDT and YNNKEL (reference sequence). CDR3 sequence reads: CASSQEGAQPQHF. In nucleotides, the CDR3 is TGTGCCAGCAGCCAGGAGGGGGCACAGCCCCAGCATTTT. Complete variable domain (other parts from reference TRBV3-1 and TRBJ1-5): DTAVSQTPKYLVTQMGNDKSIKCEQNLGHDTMYWYKQDSKKFLKIMFSYNNKELIINETVPNRFSPKSPDKAHLNLHINSLELGDSAVYFCASSQEGAQPQHFGDGTRLSIL.

The gene calls are TRBV12-3 or TRBV12-4 and TRBJ2-7; TRBD1 matches at 9 bases. The J segment lost 1 base and the V segment lost 6 bases, leaving 4 bases of the junction unmatched. This CDR3 is 14 amino acids long. CDR3 region: CASRDDRGSYEQYF. CDR3 DNA: TGTGCCAGCAGAGACGACAGGGGGTCCTACGAGCAGTACTTC.

This clonotype was detected a few times. This chain joins TRBV4-1 and TRBJ1-3; D remains ambiguous. V lost 2 bases to trimming and J lost 4 bases, with 9 bases between them. Germline CDR1 is MGHRA and CDR2 is YSYEKL. The CDR3 extends over 14 amino acids. CDR3 nucleotide sequence: TGCGCCAGCAGCCAAATGGGGTTAGGAAACACCATATATTTT. Translated: CASSQMGLGNTIYF.

This clonotype was detected only a few times. V and J are TRBV5-1 and TRBJ1-2; possibly TRBD1 for D (5 bases). V was shortened by 2 bases and J by 4 bases, with 15 bases between the two germline ends. Germline V gene lookup returns CDR1 SGHRS and CDR2 YFSETQ. CDR3 length: 15 amino acids. The CDR3, as DNA: TGCGCCAGCAGCTTTGGGGCAGGAGATAGCTATGGCTACACCTTC. This gives the protein CASSFGAGDSYGYTF.

The chain combines TRBV7-8 with TRBJ1-1; no reliable D call. The V gene's germline CDR1 is SGHVS and CDR2 FQNEAQ. There are 12 residues in the CDR3. V was cut by 5 bases and J by 12 bases, with 16 bases left in between. DNA of the CDR3: TGTGCCAGCAGCATAGTAACGGGTCCGTCTTTCTTT. It yields the protein CASSIVTGPSFF.

This CDR3 reads CASSLIGRVEETQYF. The CDR3 DNA follows: TGCGCCAGCAGCTTGATAGGAAGGGTGGAGGAGACCCAGTACTTC. The V and J genes are TRBV5-1 and TRBJ2-5; the D is unclear. Germline V lookup: CDR1 SGHRS, CDR2 YFSETQ. CDR3 length: 15 residues. V lost 1 base to trimming and J lost 5 bases, with 15 bases between them.

This clonotype was seen repeatedly, ten times or more. This chain links TRBV18 with TRBJ2-7, with 11 bases aligning to TRBD1. This CDR3 spans 12 amino acids. CDR1 is KGHSH, CDR2 LQKENI, per germline. The DNA for the CDR3 is TGTGCCAGCTCACCAGGACAGGGGGCGCCTTTGGTC. Translated, it gives CASSPGQGAPLV.